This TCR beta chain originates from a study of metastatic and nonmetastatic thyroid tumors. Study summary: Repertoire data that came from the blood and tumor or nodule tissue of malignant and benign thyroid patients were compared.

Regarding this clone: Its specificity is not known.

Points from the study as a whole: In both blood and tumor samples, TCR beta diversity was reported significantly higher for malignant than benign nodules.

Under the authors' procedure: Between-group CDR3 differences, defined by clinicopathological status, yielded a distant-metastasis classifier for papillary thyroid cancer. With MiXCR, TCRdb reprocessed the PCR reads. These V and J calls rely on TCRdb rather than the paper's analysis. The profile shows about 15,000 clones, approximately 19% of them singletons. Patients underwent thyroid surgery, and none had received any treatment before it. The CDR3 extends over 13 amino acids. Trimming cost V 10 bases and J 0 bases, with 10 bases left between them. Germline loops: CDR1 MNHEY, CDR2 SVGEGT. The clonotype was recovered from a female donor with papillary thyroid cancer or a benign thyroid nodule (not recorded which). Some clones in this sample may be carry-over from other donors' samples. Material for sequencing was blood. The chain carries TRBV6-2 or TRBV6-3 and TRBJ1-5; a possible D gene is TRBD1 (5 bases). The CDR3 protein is CATGRDSNQPQHF. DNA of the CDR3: TGTGCCACCGGCAGGGATAGCAATCAGCCCCAGCATTTT.